The following is a T cell receptor (beta chain) sequence with its context. Its antigen remains unidentified. One entry per CDR3 protein results from TCRdb running MiXCR on the 5' RACE reads. The table has approximately 240,000 distinct CDR3 sequences, around an eighth seen once. This sample was taken from a study of identical twins. In every case, the donor was a healthy Caucasian. Study results and caveats: The study found weaker excess twin sharing in beta out-of-frame sequences. High-abundance cord blood beta clonotypes had fewer insertions; memory repertoires showed none.

V shed 0 bases and J shed 7 bases, with 10 bases lying between them. This CDR3 region has 14 residues. Germline V gene lookup returns CDR1 LGHNT and CDR2 FRNRAP. V is TRBV12-5 and J is TRBJ2-1; D may be TRBD2 (6 bases). The TCR was taken from a young woman in good health. Sequenced sample: memory (CD45RO+) T cells sorted from blood. DNA of the CDR3: TGTGCTAGTGGTTTGGTAACGGGGGTTAATGAGCAGTTCTTC. The encoded protein is CASGLVTGVNEQFF.